The 14 T cell receptor beta chains given below trace back to one sample, sequenced in a study of metastatic and nonmetastatic thyroid tumors. Using MiXCR, TCRdb reanalyzed the PCR reads. This sample has fewer than 50,000 clones, with roughly 15% found just once. Treatment of any kind had been given to no patient before thyroid surgery. The sequenced material came from blood. The receptors were gathered from a female donor with papillary thyroid cancer or a benign thyroid nodule (not recorded which). Some clones in this sample may be carry-over from other donors' samples.

This clone was picked up a small number of times. The same CDR3 arises from other DNA sequences in this sample as well. The rearrangement links TRBV2 to TRBJ1-1, with D uncertain. Per germline, CDR1 SNHLY and CDR2 FYNNEI. The CDR3 is 15 residues long. Trimming left V 5 bases short and J 1 base short, with 14 bases between. CDR3 in amino acids: CASSQHTQRNTEAFF. The CDR3 bases are TGTGCCAGCAGTCAACACACGCAGAGGAACACTGAAGCTTTCTTT. The whole variable domain, remainder taken from reference TRBV2 and TRBJ1-1, is EPEVTQTPSHQVTQMGQEVILRCVPISNHLYFYWYRQILGQKVEFLVSFYNNEISEKSEIFDDQFSVERPDGSNFTLKIRSTKLEDSAMYFCASSQHTQRNTEAFFGQGTRLTVV.

The sample holds many counts of this clone. V and J are TRBV27 and TRBJ2-7, with no clear D. This CDR3 is 15 amino acids long. Germline V gives CDR1 MNHEY, CDR2 SMNVEV (reference sequence). V was pared by 6 bases and J by 6 bases, with 21 bases between. This chain's CDR3 is CASSLSIPYIREQYF. The CDR3 DNA follows: TGTGCCAGCAGCCTTAGTATTCCCTACATCCGCGAGCAGTACTTC.

This clone was seen repeatedly, ten times or more. CDR3 region: CASSFYSMDTQYF. CDR3 nucleotides: TGTGCCAGCAGTTTTTACTCCATGGATACGCAGTATTTT. This rearrangement joins TRBV12-3 or TRBV12-4 to TRBJ2-3; D is unclear. This CDR3 is built from 13 residues. Trimming stripped 3 bases from V and 6 bases from J, with 10 bases between.

To note about this clone: This could be a read error, since a much larger clone is one nucleotide away. Here the CDR3 reads CASTQGKDYF. The DNA for the CDR3 is TGTGCCAGCACCCAGGGGAAGGATTACTTC. The J gene is TRBJ2-7, the V gene TRBV6-5, with a possible D match to TRBD1 (6 bases). This CDR3 is 10 amino acids long. Germline V gives CDR1 MNHEY, CDR2 SVGAGI. The ends were cut back, 7 bases at V and 13 bases at J, with 14 bases in the middle.

This clone showed up many times. The gene calls are TRBV19 and TRBJ2-7; 11 bases are shared with TRBD1. Germline V CDR1 and CDR2: LNHDA, SQIVND (reference sequence). CDR3 length equals 15 residues. V was pared by 4 bases and J by 1 base, with 3 bases of the junction left unmatched. The CDR3 DNA sequence: TGTGCCAGTAGTAATGGACAGGGGGCTTCCTACGAGCAGTACTTC. This translates into CASSNGQGASYEQYF.

The table lists this clone with many counts. The CDR3 region is CSARDRGGAGIYGYTF. The CDR3 nucleotides read TGCAGCGCCCGGGACAGGGGGGGAGCCGGAATCTATGGCTACACCTTC. The rearrangement uses TRBV29-1 and TRBJ1-2, with 11 bases aligning to TRBD1. Per germline, CDR1 SQVTM and CDR2 ANQGSEA. With V trimmed by 7 bases and J by 4 bases, 14 bases remained unmatched. The CDR3 has 16 amino acids.

This clone showed up just once. This may be a read error: a much more frequent sequence differs by one nucleotide. The chain recombines TRBV14 with TRBJ2-2, with D uncertain. V lost 3 bases to trimming and J lost 4 bases, with 12 bases between them. Per germline, CDR1 SGHDN and CDR2 FVKESK. The CDR3 runs 15 residues. The CDR3 DNA is TGTGCCAGCAGCCATGCTCCCCTATTCACCGGGGAGCTGTTTTTT. Translation gives CASSHAPLFTGELFF. The entire variable domain, with the rest obtained from reference TRBV14 and TRBJ2-2, is as follows: EAGVTQFPSHSVIEKGQTVTLRCDPISGHDNLYWYRRVMGKEIKFLLHFVKESKQDESGMPNNRFLAERTGGTYSTLKVQPAELEDSGVYFCASSHAPLFTGELFFGEGSRLTVL.

This clone showed up just a few times. This chain joins TRBV6-1 and TRBJ1-6; the match to TRBD1 covers 8 bases. Trimming took 8 bases from V and 8 from J; bases not matched to a gene: 5. This CDR3 is built from 13 residues. Germline lookup yields CDR1 MNHNS and CDR2 SASEGT. DNA of the CDR3: TGTGCCAGCGGAAGGACAGGGCATTCACCCCTCCACTTT. Its translation: CASGRTGHSPLHF.

This clone came up many times. The gene calls are TRBV18 and TRBJ2-1, with TRBD2 as a possible D gene (5 bases). CDR1 and CDR2 (germline): KGHSH, LQKENI. CDR3 length: 15 residues. The ends were cut back, 3 bases at V and 6 bases at J, with 15 bases in the middle. The CDR3 sequence is CASSPGNAGINEQFF. CDR3 in DNA: TGTGCCAGCTCACCCGGGAATGCCGGGATCAATGAGCAGTTCTTC.

The V gene is TRBV5-1, the J gene TRBJ2-7, with TRBD2 matching 7 bases. J was trimmed by 2 bases and V by 4 bases; bases with no gene match: 6. Germline CDR1 and CDR2: SGHRS and YFSETQ. The CDR3 is 14 amino acids. CDR3 in amino acids: CASSVELAAYEQYF. The CDR3 DNA follows: TGCGCCAGCAGCGTCGAGCTAGCGGCCTACGAGCAGTACTTC.

This clone has a count of ten or more. J is TRBJ2-7 and V is TRBV5-1, with D maybe TRBD2 (6 bases). The V end was cut by 4 bases, the J end by 0 bases, with 11 bases between. This CDR3 has 14 residues. Germline loops: CDR1 SGHRS, CDR2 YFSETQ. CDR3 region: CASSPWTISYEQYF. The DNA of the CDR3 is TGCGCCAGCAGCCCGTGGACTATCTCCTACGAGCAGTACTTC.

With regard to this clone: A much more abundant neighbour one base away suggests this may be a read error. V gene TRBV19 combines with J gene TRBJ1-4; D is unresolved. The germline V and J ends were trimmed by 5 bases and 7 bases, with 5 bases remaining between them. The CDR3 totals 11 residues. Germline-derived CDR1 and CDR2 are LNHDA and SQIVND (reference sequence). CDR3 nucleotide sequence: TGTGCCAGTAGTCACAGTGAAAAACTGTTTTTT. This codes for CASSHSEKLFF.

This clone was detected only a few times. V is TRBV28 and J is TRBJ1-2, with TRBD1 as a possible D gene (5 bases). Germline CDR1 and CDR2: MDHEN and SYDVKM. The CDR3 has 14 amino acids. The V end lost 6 bases, the J end lost 5 bases, and 16 bases lay between the germline ends. This CDR3 reads CASSPGQTVYGYTF. The CDR3 DNA reads TGTGCCAGCAGCCCGGGTCAGACAGTATATGGCTACACCTTC.

This clone was recorded a few times. A read error may explain this, as a much larger clone is one base away. The chain has TRBV14 and TRBJ2-1; D gene uncertain. The CDR3 length is 13 residues. The germline V gene encodes CDR1 SGHDN and CDR2 FVKESK. CDR3 protein: CASSQGFLNGQFF. The DNA for the CDR3 is TGTGCCAGCAGCCAAGGTTTCCTCAATGGGCAGTTCTTC.